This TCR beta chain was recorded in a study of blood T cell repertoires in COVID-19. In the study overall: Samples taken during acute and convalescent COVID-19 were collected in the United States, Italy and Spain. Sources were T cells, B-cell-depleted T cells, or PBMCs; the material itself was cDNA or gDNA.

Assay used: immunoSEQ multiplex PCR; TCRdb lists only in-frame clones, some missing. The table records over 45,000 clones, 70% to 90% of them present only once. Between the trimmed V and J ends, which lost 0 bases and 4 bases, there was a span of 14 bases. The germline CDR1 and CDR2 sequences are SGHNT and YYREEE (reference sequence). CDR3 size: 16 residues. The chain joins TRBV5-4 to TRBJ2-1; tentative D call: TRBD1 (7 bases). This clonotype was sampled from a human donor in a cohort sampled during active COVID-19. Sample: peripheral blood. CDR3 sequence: CASSLAGQGGYNEQFF. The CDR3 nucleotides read TGTGCCAGCAGCTTGGCCGGCCAGGGGGGTTACAATGAGCAGTTCTTC.